This T cell receptor (beta chain) was documented in a study of T cell repertoires in cytomegalovirus infection (dated by TCRdb to between 2017 and 2020). Background for the entire study: Donor HLA type was relevant to the analysis, because carriage of CMV infection together with the matching HLA type was indicated by public TCR beta signatures.

A word on this clonotype: Its antigen remains undetermined. The input lacks base qualities; no much larger clone sits a single base away.

Instrument used: Illumina HiSeq 1500. The public reads were run again by TCRdb, first through fastp at Q25 and then through MiXCR, and only productive beta chains were kept. CDR3 protein sequences are deduplicated, and each keeps its most common genes and DNA. Recorded for this sample are about 190,000 distinct CDR3 sequences; over 25% of them occurred a single time. The ten largest clones capture about 31% of the sample. Results and caveats for the whole study, not just this receptor: Cumulative frequency of public TCR beta family members discriminated carriers of CMV infection plus the relevant HLA type in this cohort and an independent approximately 370-donor cohort. The ex vivo response was dominated by HLA-C-restricted CMV-specific TCR beta clonotypes, and the single most frequent clonotype in two of eight donors was supplied by these HLA-C-restricted clonotypes.

Including the terminal cysteine and phenylalanine, the CDR3 comprises 16 residues. The DNA shown is the 48-base CDR3, in frame from base 1. Between the V and J ends, shortened by 3 bases and 2 bases respectively, the junction contains 14 bases. Sequences were obtained from PBMCs. Recombination connected TRBV12-3 or TRBV12-4 to TRBJ2-1, with the D gene too uncertain to name. The origin of this receptor is a human donor in good health (CMV status not recorded). Some clones in this sample may be carry-over from other donors' samples. The CDR3 protein sequence reads: CASSFGRHLPYNEQFF. The bases are TGTGCCAGCAGTTTTGGTCGACACCTCCCCTACAATGAGCAGTTCTTC.